A selection of T cell receptor beta chains follows, all from one sample in a study of T cell responses to AZD1222 COVID-19 vaccine. The repertoire was sequenced with immunoSEQ multiplex PCR; TCRdb's copy has only in-frame clones and lacks some. The sample consists of 95,000 to 100,000 clones, 87% of them appearing once. The source material was peripheral blood, sampled on day 0 of AZD1222 vaccination. These receptors all come from an adult in good health. CDR3s include the opening cysteine and the closing phenylalanine or tryptophan. Each record gives: clone size, D gene, J gene, V gene, CDR3 DNA, CDR3 protein. A D gene is named only where the DNA matches it firmly. Some rows have no size entry. The others give once, few or many, or a class for an expanded clone.

>.|.|TRBJ2-7|TRBV7-9
TGTGCCAGCAGCCACGCGGCATCCTCTGGGGAGCAGTACTTC
CASSHAASSGEQYF
>.|TRBD2|TRBJ2-3|TRBV20-1
TGCAGTGCTAGTCGTAGCGGGAGTACAGATACGCAGTATTTT
CSASRSGSTDTQYF
>.|.|TRBJ2-1|TRBV7-9
TGTGCCAGCAGCTTACCGGGAAGCTCCTACAATGAGCAGTTCTTC
CASSLPGSSYNEQFF
>few|.|TRBJ2-7|TRBV6-1
TGTGCCAGCAGTGAACTACCGGGTGGCGAGCAGTACTTC
CASSELPGGEQYF
>.|.|TRBJ2-5|TRBV5-1
TGCGCCAGCAGCTTGGGGGCAGGCCAAGAGACCCAGTACTTC
CASSLGAGQETQYF
>.|.|TRBJ1-2|TRBV5-4
TGTGCCAGCAGCTTGTACGGGATTAACTATGGCTACACCTTC
CASSLYGINYGYTF
>.|TRBD1|TRBJ1-5|TRBV5-6
TGTGCCAGCAGCTTTGGACAGGGGGCCAATCAGCCCCAGCATTTT
CASSFGQGANQPQHF
>.|TRBD1|TRBJ1-3|TRBV18
TGTGCCAGCTCACCATTCCCCGGGACAGGGGGAAACACCATATATTTT
CASSPFPGTGGNTIYF
>once|.|TRBJ1-1|TRBV21-1
TGTGCCAGCAGCAGAAGAGCCCTCATGAACACTGAAGCTTTCTTT
CASSRRALMNTEAFF
>.|TRBD1|TRBJ1-2|TRBV10-3
TGTGCCATCAGTGAAGGGACAGGGTTCGGTAGGGGTGGCTACACCTTC
CAISEGTGFGRGGYTF
>.|.|TRBJ1-1|TRBV29-1
TGCAGCGTTGGCGGTGGGACGCGGGGGGGGACTGAAGCTTTCTTT
CSVGGGTRGGTEAFF
>few|TRBD1|TRBJ1-4|TRBV4-1
TGCGCCAGCAGGGACAGGGATAATGAAAAACTGTTTTTT
CASRDRDNEKLFF
>.|TRBD1|TRBJ2-3|TRBV7-3
TGTGCCAGCAGCATAGGACAGGGCACAGATACGCAGTATTTT
CASSIGQGTDTQYF
>.|.|TRBJ1-4|TRBV28
TGTGCCAGCAGCCCCTGGGGGAGGGAGGTGACTAATGAAAAACTGTTTTTT
CASSPWGREVTNEKLFF
>.|.|TRBJ1-6|TRBV4-1
TGCGCCAGCAGCCAAGATACGTATAGGACGGGAGCTCATTCACCCCTCCACTTT
CASSQDTYRTGAHSPLHF
>.|.|TRBJ1-2|TRBV11-2
TGTGCCAGCAGCTTCGGGGGCGCGGGTGGCTACACCTTC
CASSFGGAGGYTF
>.|.|TRBJ2-7|TRBV7-9
TGTGCCAGCAGCTTGTCGAACGAGCAGTACTTC
CASSLSNEQYF
>few|.|TRBJ1-2|TRBV19
TGTGCCAGTAGTATAGCAGGGACTCTCAGCAGCTATGGCTACACCTTC
CASSIAGTLSSYGYTF
>few|.|TRBJ2-7|TRBV11-2
TGTGCCAGCAGCTTCAGCACAGGGAACTACGAGCAGTACTTC
CASSFSTGNYEQYF
>once|.|TRBJ1-1|TRBV19
TGTGCCAGCCGCAGGAACACTGAAGCTTTCTTT
CASRRNTEAFF
>.|.|TRBJ2-2|TRBV5-1
TGCGCCAGCAGCTCTACAGGGAGTATGCACACCGGGGAGCTGTTTTTT
CASSSTGSMHTGELFF
>.|TRBD2|TRBJ2-1|TRBV12-5
TGTGCTAGTGGTCCCGGGACTAGCGATTACAATGAGCAGTTCTTC
CASGPGTSDYNEQFF
>.|.|TRBJ1-1|TRBV7-3
TGTGCCAGCAGCCGAATGAACACTGAAGCTTTCTTT
CASSRMNTEAFF
>.|.|TRBJ1-6|TRBV2
TGTGCCAGCAGGACTTTCACGGGGAATTCACCCCTCCACTTT
CASRTFTGNSPLHF
>.|TRBD1|TRBJ2-3|TRBV5-5
TGTGCCAGCAGCTTTTCCGGGACAGGGGCAGATACGCAGTATTTT
CASSFSGTGADTQYF
>.|TRBD1|TRBJ1-1|TRBV5-5
TGTGCCAGCAGCCGGGGACAGGCGAACACTGAAGCTTTCTTT
CASSRGQANTEAFF
>.|.|TRBJ1-5|TRBV19
TGTGCCAGTAGTCTTACAGGGAGACATCAGCCCCAGCATTTT
CASSLTGRHQPQHF
>.|.|TRBJ2-3|TRBV27
TGTGCCAGCAGTTTAGGGCGGGACTTCGGCACAGATACGCAGTATTTT
CASSLGRDFGTDTQYF
>.|.|TRBJ1-2|TRBV23-1
TGCGCCAGCAGTCAATCAGGGGTGGATGGCTACACCTTC
CASSQSGVDGYTF
>.|.|TRBJ1-1|TRBV12-3/TRBV12-4
TGTGCCAGCAGTTTAGTGGGGTCCACTGAAGCTTTCTTT
CASSLVGSTEAFF
>.|TRBD1|TRBJ1-1|TRBV4-2
TGTGCCAGCAGCCAAGAACCCGGGCAGGGGGGTCATGCTTTCTTT
CASSQEPGQGGHAFF
>.|.|TRBJ2-7|TRBV6-2/TRBV6-3
TGTGCCAGCAGTTCGCGCTACGAGCAGTACTTC
CASSSRYEQYF
>.|.|TRBJ1-2|TRBV5-4
TGTGCCAGCAGTTACGCCTCCGGGACGGATGATAACTTC
CASSYASGTDDNF
>.|.|TRBJ2-7|TRBV6-5
TGTGCCAGCAGTTTTGACAGAAATACCTACGAGCAGTACTTC
CASSFDRNTYEQYF
>few|.|TRBJ2-1|TRBV19
TGTGCCAGTAGTAGAGGGTTCGGCTCCTACAATGAGCAGTTCTTC
CASSRGFGSYNEQFF
>.|.|TRBJ1-1|TRBV3-1/TRBV3-2
TGTGCCAGCAGCCCGTCGGGCCCGAACACTGAAGCTTTCTTT
CASSPSGPNTEAFF
>.|.|TRBJ1-5|TRBV19
TGTGCCAGTAGTAGAGGCCCAGGGGGCAATCAGCCCCAGCATTTT
CASSRGPGGNQPQHF
>.|TRBD1|TRBJ1-1|TRBV28
TGTGCCAGCAGTTTTACAGGGGGTCGCACTGAAGCTTTCTTT
CASSFTGGRTEAFF
>once|.|TRBJ1-3|TRBV4-1
TGCGCCAGCAGCCAAGATTTTAAAGGGTTTTTTGGAAACACCATATATTTT
CASSQDFKGFFGNTIYF
>.|.|TRBJ2-3|TRBV21-1
TGTGCCAGCAGCAAAGTAGGTCGTTCTAGCGGTACTAGCACAGATACGCAGTATTTT
CASSKVGRSSGTSTDTQYF
>.|TRBD1|TRBJ2-2|TRBV18
TGTGCCAGCTCACCGGGACAGGGGGCCTACACCGGGGAGCTGTTTTTT
CASSPGQGAYTGELFF
>.|.|TRBJ2-7|TRBV7-8
TGTGCCAGCAGCTCACCCATATTTTCGCGGGGCGAGATCTCCTACGAGCAGTACTTC
CASSSPIFSRGEISYEQYF
>.|.|TRBJ2-5|TRBV28
TGTGCCAGCAGTTTCCTAGAGACCCAGTACTTC
CASSFLETQYF
>.|.|TRBJ1-2|TRBV28
TGTGCCAGCAGTCGTTATGGCTACACCTTC
CASSRYGYTF
>.|.|TRBJ1-2|TRBV7-8
TGTGCCAGCAGCCACCGACAGGCGACTAACTATGGCTACACCTTC
CASSHRQATNYGYTF
>few|TRBD1|TRBJ1-3|TRBV19
TGTGCCAGTAGTTCCTACCGACAGGGGTCTGGAAACACCATATATTTT
CASSSYRQGSGNTIYF
>.|TRBD2|TRBJ2-3|TRBV7-2
TGTGCCAGCAGGCGGGACTACAACACAGATACGCAGTATTTT
CASRRDYNTDTQYF
>once|TRBD1|TRBJ1-2|TRBV11-2
TGTGCCAGCAGCCGGGACAGTTTAAACTATGGCTACACCTTC
CASSRDSLNYGYTF
>.|.|TRBJ2-7|TRBV15
TGTGCCACCAGCAGAGATCCGGGAGCGTCCTACGAGCAGTACTTC
CATSRDPGASYEQYF
>.|TRBD1|TRBJ2-7|TRBV5-1
TGCGCCAGCAGCAGACAGGGAGACTACGAGCAGTACTTC
CASSRQGDYEQYF
>.|TRBD2|TRBJ2-1|TRBV19
TGTGCCAGTAGTACCTTGACCGGGACTAGCGGGAGCAGCGAGCAGTTCTTC
CASSTLTGTSGSSEQFF
>.|.|TRBJ2-7|TRBV28
TGTGCCAGCAGCCTGGAGACACTATACGAGCAGTACTTC
CASSLETLYEQYF
>few|.|TRBJ2-1|TRBV3-1/TRBV3-2
TGTGCCAGCAGCCAGGAACCATTAGACCAGGGGGGCCCCCTTCGGAGTGAGCAGTTCTTC
CASSQEPLDQGGPLRSEQFF
>.|.|TRBJ1-5|TRBV6-1
TGTGCCAGCAGTGAGGATCTGACTGGGCGTTATCAGCCCCAGCATTTT
CASSEDLTGRYQPQHF
>.|TRBD1|TRBJ1-2|TRBV3-1/TRBV3-2
TGTGCCAGCAGCCAACAGACAGGGTATGGCTATGGCTACACCTTC
CASSQQTGYGYGYTF
>.|TRBD1|TRBJ1-5|TRBV18
TGTGCCAGCTCACCACTCACAGGGGGCAGGAGTCAGCCCCAGCATTTT
CASSPLTGGRSQPQHF
>.|.|TRBJ1-2|TRBV2
TGTGCCAGCAGTGGGTTACGGGGCGAGAAAAACTATGGCTACACCTTC
CASSGLRGEKNYGYTF
>.|.|TRBJ1-6|TRBV3-1/TRBV3-2
TGTGCCAGCAGCCAAGGGACAGTAAGCTCCTATAATTCACCCCTCCACTTT
CASSQGTVSSYNSPLHF
>.|TRBD1|TRBJ1-1|TRBV5-6
TGTGCCAGCAGCTTCGGGACAGGGTCATCCACTGAAGCTTTCTTT
CASSFGTGSSTEAFF